These 14 T cell receptor beta chains were all obtained from the same sample, sequenced in a study of blood T cell repertoires in COVID-19. TCRdb keeps only in-frame clones here, not all; method: immunoSEQ multiplex PCR. The data contain over 200,000 clones, about 83% of them seen just once; the ten biggest clones take up over 1%. Material: peripheral blood. The receptors were gathered from a woman under 40 with COVID-19, enrolled during active disease.

This rearrangement joins TRBV27 to TRBJ1-2, with 8 bases aligning to TRBD1. The CDR3 covers 16 residues. The germline V gene has CDR1 MNHEY and CDR2 SMNVEV (reference sequence). J lost 7 bases, V lost 3 bases, and 13 bases had no gene match. CDR3 nucleotides: TGTGCCAGCAGTTTCACTCGTCAGGGGGCGCGGGGTGGCTACACCTTC. It yields the protein CASSFTRQGARGGYTF.

This chain connects TRBV28 to TRBJ1-2, with TRBD1 matching 7 bases. The trim removed 6 bases at V and 4 bases at J, leaving 14 bases unmatched. CDR1 and CDR2 (germline): MDHEN, SYDVKM. This CDR3 is built from 16 residues. The CDR3 region is CASRGGRGTFLYGYTF. The CDR3 DNA reads as TGTGCCAGCAGAGGGGGCAGGGGTACTTTTCTCTATGGCTACACCTTC.

The chain joins TRBV18 to TRBJ2-2, with 12 bases matching TRBD2. The CDR3 extends over 17 amino acids. Trimming cost V 4 bases and J 4 bases; bases outside gene matches: 7. Germline V gene sequence: CDR1 KGHSH, CDR2 LQKENI. The CDR3 spells CASSLPGLAGATGELFF. The CDR3 nucleotides read TGTGCCAGCTCACTACCGGGACTAGCGGGCGCCACCGGGGAGCTGTTTTTT.

The CDR3 DNA follows: TGTGCCACCAGTCGTTCAGGGTCTAAACTTAGTGAGCAGTTCTTC. Its protein product is CATSRSGSKLSEQFF. V and J are TRBV24-1 and TRBJ2-1, with D possibly TRBD1 on 5 matching bases. The V end lost 6 bases, the J end lost 9 bases, and 20 bases lay between the germline ends. This CDR3 contains 15 residues. In germline, CDR1 is KGHDR, CDR2 SFDVKD.

This clone has a handful of counts. The chain combines TRBV4-1 with TRBJ2-2; 9 nucleotides line up with TRBD1. V was clipped by 8 bases and J by 5 bases; unmatched bases: 6. The germline gives CDR1 MGHRA, CDR2 YSYEKL. The CDR3 has 14 residues. The CDR3 loop is CASGDREQTGELFF. Written as DNA, the CDR3 is TGCGCCAGCGGGGACAGGGAGCAAACCGGGGAGCTGTTTTTT.

V gene TRBV19 combines with J gene TRBJ2-7; tentatively, D is TRBD1 (5 bases). There are 13 residues in the CDR3. Germline values: CDR1 LNHDA, CDR2 SQIVND (reference sequence). V dropped 10 bases and J dropped 2 bases, with 15 bases sitting between them. CDR3 DNA: TGTGCCACCGAATCGGACACTACCTACGAGCAGTACTTC. Translation: CATESDTTYEQYF.

The V and J genes are TRBV7-2 and TRBJ1-4, with D possibly matching TRBD1 (6 bases). Trimming stripped 6 bases from V and 0 bases from J, with 17 bases between. The V gene's germline CDR1 is SGHTA and CDR2 FQGNSA. CDR3 length: 17 residues. CDR3 nucleotides: TGTGCCAGCAGTTCCGTTTTTACAGGGACAACTAATGAAAAACTGTTTTTT. This codes for CASSSVFTGTTNEKLFF.

The chain employs TRBV9 and TRBJ2-7, with D tentatively TRBD2 (5 bases). Trimming shortened V by 4 bases and J by 3 bases, and 17 bases separated the two germline ends. The CDR3 extends over 15 amino acids. Germline lookup yields CDR1 SGDLS and CDR2 YYNGEE. The DNA for the CDR3 is TGTGCCAGCAGCCCCCGGACTGACGCTAGCTACGAGCAGTACTTC. It codes for CASSPRTDASYEQYF.

V usage is TRBV19 and J usage is TRBJ1-6; D is possibly TRBD1 (5 bases). Germline V gene lookup returns CDR1 LNHDA and CDR2 SQIVND (reference sequence). The CDR3 runs 15 residues. The V end lost 4 bases, the J end lost 2 bases, and 9 bases lay between the germline ends. The CDR3 DNA follows: TGTGCCAGTAGTACGGACACAACCTATAATTCACCCCTCCACTTT. This gives the protein CASSTDTTYNSPLHF.

This chain's CDR3 is CASSKTGGGGNEKLFF. For the CDR3, the DNA is TGTGCCAGCAGCAAGACAGGGGGAGGGGGTAATGAAAAACTGTTTTTT. V is TRBV7-9 and J is TRBJ1-4, with 9 nucleotides matching TRBD1. V lost 5 bases to trimming and J lost 4 bases; unmatched junction nucleotides: 8. CDR3 length equals 16 residues. Germline V gives CDR1 SEHNR, CDR2 FQNEAQ (reference sequence).

The rearrangement joins TRBV9 to TRBJ2-2; perhaps TRBD1 as D (5 bases). This CDR3 is built from 15 residues. Per germline, CDR1 SGDLS and CDR2 YYNGEE. Trimming removed 4 bases at V and 4 bases at J, with 14 bases between. CDR3 region: CASSPGLGFTGELFF. The CDR3 region has the DNA TGTGCCAGCAGCCCAGGGTTAGGGTTCACCGGGGAGCTGTTTTTT.

In regard to this clone: A junction end diverges from the germline sequence, so it may reflect a read error. The chain is built from TRBV12-3 or TRBV12-4 and TRBJ1-3, with D perhaps TRBD1 (6 bases). The CDR3 is made up of 13 amino acids. This CDR3 reads CASRGRSGNTIYF. CDR3 sequence (DNA): TGTGCTAGCAGGGGCCGCTCTGGAAACACCATATATTTT.

The CDR3 DNA is TGTGCCAGCAGTTTGCGCGGAAACACCATATATTTT. This translates into CASSLRGNTIYF. The chain couples TRBV28 to TRBJ1-3; no reliable D call. V dropped 3 bases and J dropped 4 bases, with 4 bases sitting between them. Germline CDR1 MDHEN, CDR2 SYDVKM. The CDR3 spans 12 residues.

V gene TRBV5-1 combines with J gene TRBJ1-6; D is possibly TRBD1 (5 bases). Germline assignment: CDR1 SGHRS and CDR2 YFSETQ. The CDR3 extends over 15 amino acids. V lost 1 base and J lost 8, with 13 bases in between. The CDR3 bases are TGCGCCAGCAGCTTGTTTTTGGGGGGGGATTCACCCCTCCACTTT. Translating gives CASSLFLGGDSPLHF.